These 6 T cell receptor beta chains share one sample of origin, sequenced in a study of STAT5B mutations in CD4+ large granular lymphocyte leukemia. TCRdb keeps only in-frame clones here, not all; method: immunoSEQ multiplex PCR. The table shows more than 25,000 clones, with around 81% occurring only once. Sequenced: CD4+ T cells from blood buffy coats. The receptor set was obtained from a human donor in good health.

This chain links TRBV2 with TRBJ1-1, with 10 bases aligning to TRBD1. Germline CDR1 and CDR2: SNHLY and FYNNEI. Trimming at V came to 6 bases and at J to 0 bases, leaving 7 bases not matched to a gene. The CDR3 has 16 residues. The CDR3 sequence: CASSVGQGLMNTEAFF. For the CDR3, the DNA is TGTGCCAGCAGCGTGGGACAGGGGTTGATGAACACTGAAGCTTTCTTT.

The chain combines TRBV7-2 with TRBJ2-2; D might be TRBD1 or TRBD2, each matching 6 bases. CDR3 length equals 16 residues. V shed 5 bases and J shed 0 bases, with 13 bases lying between them. CDR1 and CDR2 from the germline V gene are SGHTA and FQGNSA. The CDR3: CASSTRGTSNTGELFF. DNA for the CDR3: TGTGCCAGCAGCACACGCGGGACATCGAACACCGGGGAGCTGTTTTTT. Full variable domain (remainder filled in from reference TRBV7-2 and TRBJ2-2): GAGVSQSPSNKVTEKGKDVELRCDPISGHTALYWYRQSLGQGLEFLIYFQGNSAPDKSGLPSDRFSAERTGGSVSTLTIQRTQQEDSAVYLCASSTRGTSNTGELFFGEGSRLTVL.

There are a few counts of this clone. The rearrangement joins TRBV7-6 to TRBJ1-5; weak D call: TRBD1 (6 bases). Germline V gives CDR1 SGHVS, CDR2 FNYEAQ. V was clipped by 5 bases and J by 0 bases, with 11 bases between them. The CDR3 has 15 residues. The CDR3, as DNA: TGTGCCAGCAGCAGGGGGGCGTATAGCAATCAGCCCCAGCATTTT. Protein: CASSRGAYSNQPQHF. The full variable domain, completed using reference TRBV7-6 and TRBJ1-5, is GAGVSQSPRYKVTKRGQDVALRCDPISGHVSLYWYRQALGQGPEFLTYFNYEAQQDKSGLPNDRFSAERPEGSISTLTIQRTEQRDSAMYRCASSRGAYSNQPQHFGDGTRLSIL.

This clone was counted once. The chain carries TRBV5-1 and TRBJ2-2; D is undetermined. The CDR3 is made up of 15 amino acids. In germline, CDR1 is SGHRS, CDR2 YFSETQ. The V end lost 4 bases, the J end lost 3 bases, and 13 bases lay between the germline ends. This CDR3 reads CASSPGAGHTGELFF. The CDR3 coding sequence is TGCGCCAGCAGCCCCGGCGCTGGACACACCGGGGAGCTGTTTTTT.

V usage is TRBV7-9 and J usage is TRBJ2-6; no clear D. The germline V gene has CDR1 SEHNR and CDR2 FQNEAQ (reference sequence). Trimming removed 5 bases at V and 1 base at J, with 18 bases between. This CDR3 comprises 18 residues. In DNA, the CDR3 is TGTGCCAGCAGCCTCAACAGTCTTCGTAAATCTGGGGCCAACGTCCTGACTTTC. This translates into CASSLNSLRKSGANVLTF.

This clone was seen only once. The V gene is TRBV5-6, the J gene TRBJ1-2, with a possible D match to TRBD1 (5 bases). V was pared by 2 bases and J by 8 bases, with 16 bases between. Germline CDR1 SGHDT, CDR2 YYEEEE. This CDR3 has 14 residues. The CDR3 nucleotides read TGTGCCAGCAGCTTCGGGGCTATGGCTACAGGCTACACCTTC. Its protein is CASSFGAMATGYTF. The entire variable domain, with the rest obtained from reference TRBV5-6 and TRBJ1-2, is as follows: DAGVTQSPTHLIKTRGQQVTLRCSPKSGHDTVSWYQQALGQGPQFIFQYYEEEERQRGNFPDRFSGHQFPNYSSELNVNALLLGDSALYLCASSFGAMATGYTFGSGTRLTVV.